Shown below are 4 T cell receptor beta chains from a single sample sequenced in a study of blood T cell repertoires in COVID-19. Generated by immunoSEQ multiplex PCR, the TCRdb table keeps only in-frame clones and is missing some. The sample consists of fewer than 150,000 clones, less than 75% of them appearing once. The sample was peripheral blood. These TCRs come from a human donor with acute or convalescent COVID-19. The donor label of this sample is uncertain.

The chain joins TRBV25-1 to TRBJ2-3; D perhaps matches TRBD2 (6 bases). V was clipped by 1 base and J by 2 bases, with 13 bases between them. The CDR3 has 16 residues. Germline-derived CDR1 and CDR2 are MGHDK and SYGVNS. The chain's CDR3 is CASSESMSGPTDTQYF. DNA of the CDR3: TGTGCCAGCAGTGAATCTATGAGCGGGCCCACAGATACGCAGTATTTT.

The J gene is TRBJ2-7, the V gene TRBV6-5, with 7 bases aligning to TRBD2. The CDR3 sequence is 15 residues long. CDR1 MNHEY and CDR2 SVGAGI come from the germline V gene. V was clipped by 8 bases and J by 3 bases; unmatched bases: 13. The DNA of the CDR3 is TGTGCCAGCTTTCCAACCGGGGGAGGGGTCTACGAGCAGTACTTC. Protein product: CASFPTGGGVYEQYF.

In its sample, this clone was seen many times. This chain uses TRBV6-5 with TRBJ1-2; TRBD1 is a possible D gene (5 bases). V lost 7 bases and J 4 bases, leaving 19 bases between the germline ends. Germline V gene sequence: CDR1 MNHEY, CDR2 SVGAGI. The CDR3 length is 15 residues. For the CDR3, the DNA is TGTGCCAGCACTTTAGGGGCCCAGGAAGGCTATGGCTACACCTTC. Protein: CASTLGAQEGYGYTF.

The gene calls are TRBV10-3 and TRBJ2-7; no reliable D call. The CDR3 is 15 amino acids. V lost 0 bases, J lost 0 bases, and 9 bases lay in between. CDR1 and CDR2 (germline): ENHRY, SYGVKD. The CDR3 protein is CAISESKAFSYEQYF. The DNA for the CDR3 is TGTGCCATCAGTGAGTCGAAAGCTTTCTCCTACGAGCAGTACTTC.